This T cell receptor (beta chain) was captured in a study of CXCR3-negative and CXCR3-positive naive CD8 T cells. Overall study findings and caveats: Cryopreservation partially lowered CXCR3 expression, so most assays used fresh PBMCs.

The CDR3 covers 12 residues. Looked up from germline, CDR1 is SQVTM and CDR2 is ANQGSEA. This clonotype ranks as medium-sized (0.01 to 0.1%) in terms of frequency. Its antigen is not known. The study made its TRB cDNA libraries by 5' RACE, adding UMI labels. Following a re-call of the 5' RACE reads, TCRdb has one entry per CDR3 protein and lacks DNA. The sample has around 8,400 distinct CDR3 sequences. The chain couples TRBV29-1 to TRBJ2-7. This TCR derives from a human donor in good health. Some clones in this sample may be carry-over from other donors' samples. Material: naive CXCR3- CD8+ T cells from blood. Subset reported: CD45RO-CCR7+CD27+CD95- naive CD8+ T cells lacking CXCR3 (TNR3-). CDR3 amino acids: CSVEEGSYEQYF.